This TCR beta chain was captured by sequencing in a study of blood T cell repertoires in COVID-19. Study context: Whether acute or convalescent, the COVID-19 samples came from the United States, Italy and Spain.

The V segment lost 3 bases and the J segment 6 bases; nucleotides outside the gene matches: 1. This CDR3 is built from 13 residues. The germline gives CDR1 MDHEN, CDR2 SYDVKM. Methods used by the authors: Reference gene primer amplification gave estimated nucleated cell counts. Here immunoSEQ multiplex PCR was the method, and the copy in TCRdb shows in-frame clones only, minus some. That table is the source of V, J and clone size, and D and trimming were worked out from the DNA. The sample contains tens of thousands of clones, around three quarters of which appear only once. This clone came up a few times.

Sequencing used peripheral blood. The rearrangement uses TRBV28 and TRBJ2-7; 11 bases match TRBD2. The origin of this receptor is a human donor in a cohort sampled during active COVID-19. The CDR3 is CASSFTSGSEQYF. The CDR3 DNA reads as TGTGCCAGCAGTTTCACTAGCGGGAGCGAGCAGTACTTC.